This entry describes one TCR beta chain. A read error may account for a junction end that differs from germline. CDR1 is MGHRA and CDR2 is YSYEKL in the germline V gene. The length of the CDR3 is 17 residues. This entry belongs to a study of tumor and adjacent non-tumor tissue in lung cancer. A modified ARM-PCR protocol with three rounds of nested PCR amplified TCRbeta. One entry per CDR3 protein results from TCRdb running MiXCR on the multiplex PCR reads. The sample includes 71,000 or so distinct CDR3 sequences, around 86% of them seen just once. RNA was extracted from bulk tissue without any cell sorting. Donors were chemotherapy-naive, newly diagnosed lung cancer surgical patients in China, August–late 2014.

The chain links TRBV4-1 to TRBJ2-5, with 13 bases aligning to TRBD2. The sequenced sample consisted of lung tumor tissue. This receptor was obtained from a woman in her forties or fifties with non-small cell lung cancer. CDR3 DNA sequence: TGCGCCAGCAGGCAAGGGGAAGGACTAGCGGGAGTAGAAACCCAGTACTTC. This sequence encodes CASRQGEGLAGVETQYF.